This is a list of T cell receptor beta chains from one sample in a study of blood T cell repertoires in COVID-19. Using immunoSEQ multiplex PCR, the repertoire was profiled, and TCRdb retains in-frame clones only, with some absent. The data show approximately 150,000 clones, 87% seen once. The sequencing input was peripheral blood. All receptors come from a human donor in a cohort sampled during active COVID-19. CDR3s leave out the opening cysteine and the closing phenylalanine or tryptophan. Each record gives: V gene, clone size, D gene, CDR3 protein. A D gene is named only where the DNA matches it firmly. For some rows the clone size is stated as once, few or many, or as a class when expanded; others skip it.

TRBV30	few	.	AWRTWEGSPLH
TRBV5-1	once	TRBD1	ASSLADRVTEAF
TRBV30	.	.	AWSATTPYEQY
TRBV6-1	.	.	ASSELGRGNTEAF
TRBV5-8	.	TRBD1	ASSFDRGRRDEKLF
TRBV6-5	.	TRBD1	ASSRRTGYYGYT
TRBV7-9	.	.	ASSFEVNPYEQY
TRBV27	.	TRBD1	ASSLGKDRPTGNSPLH
TRBV9	.	.	ASSDPGSGNTIY
TRBV4-3	.	TRBD2	ASSQVAGGGDTQY
TRBV5-1	.	TRBD2	ASSLRLTSGHNEQF
TRBV4-1	.	.	ASSQDSVAAYEQY
TRBV2	.	TRBD1	ASRLDRGIYEQY
TRBV15	.	.	ATSGGGAPYEQY
TRBV27	.	.	ASRPSGRTEAF
TRBV6-2/TRBV6-3	.	.	ASSFGQGGYEQY
TRBV2	.	TRBD1	ASSDRTGSAEAF
TRBV6-5	few	.	ASSYSPGTEAF
TRBV13	.	TRBD1	ASSSGGQNGYEQY
TRBV7-9	.	TRBD1	ASSLRGTGGPYGYT
TRBV11-2	.	.	ASSLGPSDGELF
TRBV21-1	.	.	ASSSLQETQY
TRBV18	.	.	ASSPPTGLDYNEQF
TRBV29-1	.	.	SVHSSYNEQF
TRBV3-1/TRBV3-2	few	.	ASSIGNPYEQY
TRBV3-1/TRBV3-2	.	.	ASSQDLSGSSTQH
TRBV24-1	.	TRBD1	ATSDRGLRGELF
TRBV2	.	TRBD2	ASSVGLAGVQF
TRBV2	.	TRBD1	ASRPRQGSNQPQH
TRBV27	.	TRBD2	ASSLSRGAGDTQY
TRBV5-1	.	.	ASSLDGSGANVLT
TRBV2	.	.	ASRVQGYEQY
TRBV18	.	.	ASSQDRPSGNTIY
TRBV3-1/TRBV3-2	.	.	ASSQEIGYSPLH
TRBV7-9	.	TRBD1	ASSSQTGEGELF
TRBV6-5	.	TRBD1	ASSYRDRVSYGYT
TRBV7-9	once	TRBD2	ASSSTGLAGADTQY
TRBV7-9	few	.	ASSLANLGGNTIY
TRBV7-2	.	.	ASSPLAGDTQY
TRBV10-3	.	.	AISESPGRGYEQY
TRBV6-5	.	.	AGHAGAGEQY
TRBV30	.	.	AWSVVGGSNQPQH
TRBV19	.	.	ASSITNSYEQY
TRBV10-1	.	TRBD2	ASSERLAGFYEQY
TRBV9	.	.	ASSQSGDWYGYT
TRBV6-5	.	.	ASRPTSKYEQY
TRBV7-8	.	.	ASSLGGGGGYEQY
TRBV19	.	TRBD2	ASSAAGGPYEQY